The TCR beta chain under discussion was sequenced for a study of T cells after posttransplantation cyclophosphamide. Study results and limitations: TRB clonality was highly associated with recipient CMV seropositivity and reactivation.

V was clipped by 5 bases and J by 5 bases, with 12 bases between them. The CDR3 consists of 14 residues. Germline-derived CDR1 and CDR2 are LNHDA and SQIVND (reference sequence). Profiling relied on immunoSEQ multiplex PCR, and the TCRdb table lists in-frame clones only, not all of them. The data show under 20,000 clones, roughly 92% seen once. Cells defined as naive were viable CD3+CD4+ or CD3+CD8+ and CCR7+CD45RA+CD45RO-CD95-CD27+CD28+. Peripheral blood was collected from the related graft donor on the marrow donation day. On this clone: Its antigen remains unknown.

The sample comprised naive CD4+ T cells sorted from blood. The clonotype originates from a woman in her 50s in good health and a related stem cell transplant donor. The chain carries TRBV19 and TRBJ2-2; no definite D call. CDR3 nucleotides: TGTGCCAGTAGTTTCCGAGAAGAGACCGGGGAGCTGTTTTTT. As protein: CASSFREETGELFF.